This paragraph covers one TCR beta chain sequence. Antigen specificity is unknown. Vbeta (60) and Jbeta (13) primers were used in the PCR. Clones were read by immunoSEQ multiplex PCR, and TCRdb kept only the in-frame ones, dropping some. The sample holds under 200,000 clones; 80% to 90% are singletons and the top ten take about 9.3%. Germline values: CDR1 SNHLY, CDR2 FYNNEI. The CDR3 contains 13 residues. V lost 7 bases and J 6 bases, leaving 12 bases between the germline ends. The sample comes from a study of cytomegalovirus exposure and HLA in healthy donors. Findings and limits, study-wide: A later analysis reportedly identified an Asian-associated ancestry cluster as carrying fewer N-insertions than the approximately 670-donor mean. Analysis performed later showed TCR beta chains linked to HLA being more clonally expanded than equally common others.

Donors sampled were nominally healthy, though unrecorded immune exposures were likely. Input material: PBMCs. The sequence derives from a man aged 18-30 years in good health and CMV-seropositive. The chain recombines TRBV2 with TRBJ2-2; D is perhaps TRBD1 (6 bases). The CDR3: CASTQGPAGELFF. DNA for the CDR3: TGTGCCAGCACACAGGGTCCGGCCGGGGAGCTGTTTTTT.